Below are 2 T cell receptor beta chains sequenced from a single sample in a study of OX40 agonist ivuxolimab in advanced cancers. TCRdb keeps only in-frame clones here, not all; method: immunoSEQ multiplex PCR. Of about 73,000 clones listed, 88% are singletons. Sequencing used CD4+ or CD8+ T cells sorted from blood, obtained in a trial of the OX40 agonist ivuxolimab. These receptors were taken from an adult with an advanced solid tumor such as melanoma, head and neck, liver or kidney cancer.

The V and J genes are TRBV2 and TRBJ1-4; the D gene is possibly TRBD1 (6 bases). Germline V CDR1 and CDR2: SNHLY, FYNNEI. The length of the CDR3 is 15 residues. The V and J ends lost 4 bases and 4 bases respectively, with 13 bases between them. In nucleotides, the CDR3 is TGTGCCAGCAGTGTAGGAGGGGGTTATAATGAAAAACTGTTTTTT. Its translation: CASSVGGGYNEKLFF.

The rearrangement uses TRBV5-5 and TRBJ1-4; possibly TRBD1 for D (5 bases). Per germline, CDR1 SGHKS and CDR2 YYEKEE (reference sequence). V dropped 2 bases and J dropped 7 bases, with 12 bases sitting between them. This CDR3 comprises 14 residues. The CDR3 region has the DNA TGTGCCAGCAGCTTTGAGGGGCTAGCTGAAAAACTGTTTTTT. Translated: CASSFEGLAEKLFF. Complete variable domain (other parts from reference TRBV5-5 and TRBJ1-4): DAGVTQSPTHLIKTRGQQVTLRCSPISGHKSVSWYQQVLGQGPQFIFQYYEKEERGRGNFPDRFSARQFPNYSSELNVNALLLGDSALYLCASSFEGLAEKLFFGSGTQLSVL.